These 5 T cell receptor beta chains were sequenced from one sample in a study of post-analysis software for immune sequencing data. Whole-study findings and limits: Patients showed TRBV5-6, TRBV5-1 and TRBV20-1 among 4 or 5 TRBV segments more frequent than in controls.

Unique molecular identifiers were built into the TCR beta cDNA libraries. TCRdb re-called the PCR reads with MiXCR, one entry per CDR3 protein. There are around 260,000 distinct CDR3 sequences in the sample; approximately 34% occur only once, and around 4.8% lies in the top ten. Their antigen targets remain unknown. The sequencing input was blood. All receptors come from a girl aged 10 to 17 with multiple sclerosis.

The rearrangement links TRBV28 to TRBJ2-7; 9 positions agree with TRBD1. The assigned J gene may be wrong: the sequence end matches TRBJ2-5 better. The germline CDR1 and CDR2 sequences are MDHEN and SYDVKM. This CDR3 has 16 amino acids. The CDR3: CASRKGGQGIGETQYF. The CDR3 coding sequence is TGTGCCAGCAGGAAAGGAGGACAGGGGATCGGAGAGACCCAGTACTTC.

The chain links TRBV6-1 to TRBJ2-4; D gene uncertain. The J call may not be correct, given that the DNA end is closer to TRBJ2-7. The CDR3 covers 11 residues. CDR1 is MNHNS, CDR2 SASEGT, per germline. As DNA, the CDR3 is TGTGCCAGCCTCGACTTGTACGAGCAGTACTTC. It codes for CASLDLYEQYF.

This clonotype was seen a handful of times. The rearrangement links TRBV10-2 to TRBJ2-2, with D perhaps matching TRBD2 (6 bases). The ends were cut back, 9 bases at V and 3 bases at J, with 8 bases in the middle. The CDR3 contains 12 residues. Germline CDR1 is WSHSY and CDR2 is SAAADI. Here the CDR3 DNA reads TGCGCCAGATTAGCGGACACCGGGGAGCTGTTTTTT. Translating gives CARLADTGELFF.

A few counts support this clonotype. The chain combines TRBV7-2 with TRBJ2-1; 10 bases align to TRBD2. Germline V gene sequence: CDR1 SGHTA, CDR2 FQGNSA. The CDR3 length is 16 residues. V was pared by 1 base and J by 9 bases, with 9 bases of the junction left unmatched. The CDR3 nucleotides read TGTGCCAGCAGCTTAGTTCAGCGGGGGGGCCGCGGTGAGCAGTTCTTC. Translated: CASSLVQRGGRGEQFF.

The table lists this clonotype with a count of one. V gene TRBV20-1 combines with J gene TRBJ2-7; 12 positions agree with TRBD2. There are 17 residues in the CDR3. CDR1 DFQATT and CDR2 SNEGSKA come from the germline V gene (reference sequence). V lost 0 bases to trimming and J lost 4 bases; unmatched junction nucleotides: 10. The DNA of the CDR3 is TGCAGTGCTAGAGATCTGGGAGGACTAGCGGGGCTATACGAGCAGTACTTC. Translated, it gives CSARDLGGLAGLYEQYF.